This T cell receptor (beta chain) was captured by sequencing in a study of shared clonotypes between healthy human individuals. Using immunoSEQ multiplex PCR, the repertoire was profiled, and TCRdb retains in-frame clones only, with some absent. The table has a few million clones, over 90% seen once. Deletions cut 2 bases from V and 2 bases from J, with 10 bases between. This CDR3 comprises 14 residues. In germline, CDR1 is MNHEY, CDR2 SMNVEV (reference sequence). The receptor comes from a man between 18 and 29 years old in good health. Some clones in this sample may be carry-over from other donors' samples. This chain uses TRBV27 with TRBJ2-7; no definite D call. Input material: naive CD4+ T cells from PBMCs. Subset meaning: CD45RA+ positively selected. The CDR3 protein is CASSLLGNPYEQYF. CDR3 coding DNA: TGTGCCAGCAGTTTACTGGGGAACCCCTACGAGCAGTACTTC.